The 10 T cell receptor beta chains given below trace back to one sample, sequenced in a study of cytomegalovirus exposure and HLA in healthy donors. Primers for the PCR totalled 60 Vbeta and 13 Jbeta. Here immunoSEQ multiplex PCR was the method, and the copy in TCRdb shows in-frame clones only, minus some. Seen here are some 150,000 clones, about 73% observed once, and the top ten hold under 3%. The sequencing input was PBMCs. The receptors were gathered from a man aged 35 to 55 in good health and CMV-seropositive.

The V gene is TRBV18, the J gene TRBJ2-7; D possibly corresponds to TRBD1 (5 bases). CDR3 length: 16 amino acids. Germline loops: CDR1 KGHSH, CDR2 LQKENI. The germline V and J ends were trimmed by 0 bases and 1 base, with 13 bases remaining between them. The CDR3 DNA reads as TGTGCCAGCTCACCACCGGCAGGGTCGAGGTCCTACGAGCAGTACTTC. Translation gives CASSPPAGSRSYEQYF.

The rearrangement links TRBV18 to TRBJ2-5; D remains ambiguous. There are 15 residues in the CDR3. The germline V and J ends were trimmed by 1 base and 2 bases, with 11 bases remaining between them. From germline, CDR1 is KGHSH and CDR2 LQKENI. This chain's CDR3 is CASSPQWLIQETQYF. DNA for the CDR3: TGTGCCAGCTCACCACAGTGGCTTATACAAGAGACCCAGTACTTC. The variable domain in full, completed from reference TRBV18 and TRBJ2-5, reads NAGVMQNPRHLVRRRGQEARLRCSPMKGHSHVYWYRQLPEEGLKFMVYLQKENIIDESGMPKERFSAEFPKEGPSILRIQQVVRGDSAAYFCASSPQWLIQETQYFGPGTRLLVL.

This rearrangement joins TRBV9 to TRBJ2-3, with TRBD2 identical over 7 bases. Germline CDR1 SGDLS, CDR2 YYNGEE. CDR3 size: 15 residues. With 1 base clipped from V and 0 bases from J, the junction kept 2 bases outside the gene matches. This CDR3 reads CASSVFSGSTDTQYF. Written as DNA, the CDR3 is TGTGCCAGCAGCGTATTTAGCGGGAGCACAGATACGCAGTATTTT.

This clone occurred a few times. The chain recombines TRBV6-1 with TRBJ2-7, with 7 bases that match TRBD2. Germline trimming cut 2 bases from V and 5 bases from J; bases unmatched to any gene: 15. The V gene's germline CDR1 is MNHNS and CDR2 SASEGT. The CDR3 runs to 17 residues. Here the CDR3 reads CASSEFGRTGTTNEQYF. CDR3 DNA: TGTGCCAGCAGTGAATTCGGGCGGACCGGGACTACCAACGAGCAGTACTTC.

The chain couples TRBV30 to TRBJ2-5; TRBD1 matches 7 bases. Germline loops: CDR1 GTSNPN, CDR2 SVGIG (reference sequence). This CDR3 is 15 amino acids long. V gave up 1 base and J gave up 1 base; unmatched junction bases: 6. CDR3 in DNA: TGTGCCTGGAGTGGACGACAGGGCATCCAAGAGACCCAGTACTTC. Translating it yields CAWSGRQGIQETQYF.

The chain uses TRBV6-1 and TRBJ2-1, with D possibly matching TRBD1 (5 bases). The CDR3 extends over 13 amino acids. The V gene's germline CDR1 is MNHNS and CDR2 SASEGT. V shed 7 bases and J shed 4 bases, with 11 bases lying between them. The DNA for the CDR3 is TGTGCCAGCACTGACAGATTATACAATGAGCAGTTCTTC. This sequence encodes CASTDRLYNEQFF.

The V gene is TRBV9, the J gene TRBJ2-1; TRBD1 matches 7 bases. Germline V CDR1 and CDR2: SGDLS, YYNGEE. This CDR3 spans 16 amino acids. The J segment lost 7 bases and the V segment lost 1 base, leaving 11 bases of the junction unmatched. Here the CDR3 DNA reads TGTGCCAGCAGCGTACTAGAGGGGGCATCGCGGAATGAGCAGTTCTTC. It translates to CASSVLEGASRNEQFF.

This clone was picked up a small number of times. This chain joins TRBV5-4 and TRBJ1-2; perhaps TRBD1 as D (6 bases). Germline V CDR1 and CDR2: SGHNT, YYREEE (reference sequence). The ends were cut back, 0 bases at V and 0 bases at J, with 12 bases in the middle. The CDR3 is 16 amino acids. The DNA of the CDR3 is TGTGCCAGCAGCTTGGGCGGACAGATCCCTAACTATGGCTACACCTTC. Translating gives CASSLGGQIPNYGYTF.

In this sample, this clone turned up a few times. This chain joins TRBV7-2 and TRBJ2-7; 7 bases match TRBD1. The CDR3 covers 13 residues. V lost 5 bases to trimming and J lost 6 bases; unmatched junction nucleotides: 7. CDR1 and CDR2 (germline): SGHTA, FQGNSA. Here the CDR3 DNA reads TGTGCCAGCAGCCCCCAGGCAGGGGGCGAGCAGTACTTC. Translated, it gives CASSPQAGGEQYF.

As regards this clone: This specimen includes other DNA sequences encoding the same CDR3. The chain carries TRBV30 and TRBJ1-5; no reliable D call. CDR3 length: 13 amino acids. CDR1 and CDR2 (germline): GTSNPN, SVGIG (reference sequence). V was pared by 3 bases and J by 4 bases, with 10 bases between. In nucleotides, the CDR3 is TGTGCCTGGAGCGAGGCCGGTAATCAGCCCCAGCATTTT. Translated, it gives CAWSEAGNQPQHF. Drawing the rest from reference TRBV30 and TRBJ1-5, the complete variable domain is SQTIHQWPATLVQPVGSPLSLECTVEGTSNPNLYWYRQAAGRGLQLLFYSVGIGQISSEVPQNLSASRPQDRQFILSSKKLLLSDSGFYLCAWSEAGNQPQHFGDGTRLSIL.